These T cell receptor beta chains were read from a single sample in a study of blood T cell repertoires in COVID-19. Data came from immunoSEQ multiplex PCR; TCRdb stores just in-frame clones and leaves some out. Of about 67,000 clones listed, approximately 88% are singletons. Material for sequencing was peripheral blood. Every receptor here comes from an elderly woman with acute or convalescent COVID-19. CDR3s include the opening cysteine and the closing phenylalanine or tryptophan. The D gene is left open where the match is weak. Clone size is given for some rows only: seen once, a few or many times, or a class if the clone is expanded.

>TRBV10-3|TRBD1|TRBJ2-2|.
CAIRSDRGFNTGELFF
TGTGCCATTAGAAGCGACAGGGGCTTCAACACCGGGGAGCTGTTTTTT
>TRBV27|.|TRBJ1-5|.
CASSSYDQPQHF
TGTGCCAGCAGTTCGTATGATCAGCCCCAGCATTTT
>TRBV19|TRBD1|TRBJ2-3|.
CASSTSPVGQGNTDTQYF
TGTGCCAGTAGTACCTCCCCTGTGGGACAGGGAAACACAGATACGCAGTATTTT
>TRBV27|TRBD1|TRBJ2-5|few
CASSSWDSQETQYF
TGTGCCAGCAGTTCGTGGGACAGCCAAGAGACCCAGTACTTC
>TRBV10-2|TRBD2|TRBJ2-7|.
CASSEFGGAFDEQYF
TGCGCCAGCAGTGAGTTCGGGGGGGCTTTTGACGAGCAGTACTTC
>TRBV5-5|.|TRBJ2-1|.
CASSGEASYNEQFF
TGTGCCAGCAGCGGAGAGGCCTCCTACAATGAGCAGTTCTTC
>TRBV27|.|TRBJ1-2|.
CASSRGTLPNYGYTF
TGTGCCAGCAGCAGAGGTACATTACCTAACTATGGCTACACCTTC
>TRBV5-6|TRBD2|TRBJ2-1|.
CASSLAGGSGRGNEQFF
TGTGCCAGCAGCTTGGCCGGGGGTAGCGGGAGGGGTAATGAGCAGTTCTTC
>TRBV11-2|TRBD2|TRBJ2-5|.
CASRQGLAGGQETQYF
TGTGCCAGCAGGCAGGGACTAGCGGGGGGGCAAGAGACCCAGTACTTC
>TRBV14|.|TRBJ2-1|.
CASSRQVKDEQFF
TGTGCCAGCAGCCGCCAGGTCAAGGATGAGCAGTTCTTC
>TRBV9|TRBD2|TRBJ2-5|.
CASSVGFLAGGNQETQYF
TGTGCCAGCAGCGTAGGTTTTCTAGCGGGGGGTAACCAAGAGACCCAGTACTTC
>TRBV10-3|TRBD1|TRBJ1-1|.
CAISVDRGRNTEAFF
TGTGCCATCAGTGTTGACAGGGGGCGGAACACTGAAGCTTTCTTT
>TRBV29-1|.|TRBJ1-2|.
CSVELQVYGYTF
TGCAGCGTTGAACTACAGGTCTATGGCTACACCTTC
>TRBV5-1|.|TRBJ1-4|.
CASSHGRGDEKLFF
TGCGCCAGCAGCCACGGGAGGGGGGATGAAAAACTGTTTTTT
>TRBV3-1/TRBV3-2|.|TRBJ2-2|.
CASSLYRAGGGELFF
TGTGCCAGCAGCCTTTACAGGGCGGGCGGCGGGGAGCTGTTTTTT
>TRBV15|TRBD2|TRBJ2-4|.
CATSREVLAGNIQYF
TGTGCCACCAGCAGAGAGGTATTAGCGGGAAACATTCAGTACTTC
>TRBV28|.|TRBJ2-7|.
CASSQQVRMYDEQYF
TGTGCCAGCAGTCAACAGGTTAGAATGTACGACGAGCAGTACTTC
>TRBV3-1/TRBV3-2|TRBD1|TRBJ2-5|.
CASSQRTGGAGETQYF
TGTGCCAGCAGCCAAAGGACAGGGGGCGCGGGAGAGACCCAGTACTTC
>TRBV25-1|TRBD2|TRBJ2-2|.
CASSDGLAGSYTGELFF
TGTGCCAGCAGTGACGGACTAGCGGGGTCTTACACCGGGGAGCTGTTTTTT
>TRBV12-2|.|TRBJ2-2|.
CASRLGGRGRTGELFF
TGTGCAAGTCGCTTAGGTGGCAGGGGAAGGACCGGGGAGCTGTTTTTT
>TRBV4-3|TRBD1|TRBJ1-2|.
CASSQGGGQAVYGYTF
TGCGCCAGCAGCCAAGGCGGGGGACAGGCAGTCTATGGCTACACCTTC
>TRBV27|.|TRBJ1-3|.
CASRQQGTGNTIYF
TGTGCCAGCAGGCAGCAGGGGACTGGAAACACCATATATTTT